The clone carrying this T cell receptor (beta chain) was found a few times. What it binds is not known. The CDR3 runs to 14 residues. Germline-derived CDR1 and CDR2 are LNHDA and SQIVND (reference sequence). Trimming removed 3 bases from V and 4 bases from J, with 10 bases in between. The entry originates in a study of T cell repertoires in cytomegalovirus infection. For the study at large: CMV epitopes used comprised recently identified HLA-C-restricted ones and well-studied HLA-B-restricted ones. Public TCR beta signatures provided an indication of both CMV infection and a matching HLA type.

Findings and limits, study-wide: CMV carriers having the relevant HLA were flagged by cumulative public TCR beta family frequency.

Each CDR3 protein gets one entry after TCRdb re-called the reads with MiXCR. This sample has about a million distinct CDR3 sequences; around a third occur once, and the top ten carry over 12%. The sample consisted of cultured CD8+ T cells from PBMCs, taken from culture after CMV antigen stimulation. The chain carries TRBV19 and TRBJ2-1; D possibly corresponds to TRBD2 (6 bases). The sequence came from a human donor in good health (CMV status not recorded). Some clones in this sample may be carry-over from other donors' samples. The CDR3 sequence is CASSMEGKYNEQFF. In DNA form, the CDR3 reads TGTGCCAGTAGTATGGAGGGGAAGTACAATGAGCAGTTCTTC.